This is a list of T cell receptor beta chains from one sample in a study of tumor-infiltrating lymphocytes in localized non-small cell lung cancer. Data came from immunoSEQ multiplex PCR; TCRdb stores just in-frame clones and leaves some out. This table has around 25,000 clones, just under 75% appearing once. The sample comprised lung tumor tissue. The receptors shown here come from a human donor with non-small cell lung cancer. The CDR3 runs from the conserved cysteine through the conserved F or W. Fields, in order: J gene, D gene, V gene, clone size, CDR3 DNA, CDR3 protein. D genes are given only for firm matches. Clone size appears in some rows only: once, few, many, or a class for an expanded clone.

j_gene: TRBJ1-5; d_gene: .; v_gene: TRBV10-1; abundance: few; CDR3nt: TGCGCCAGCAGTGAGTCGGGGCATCAGCCCCAGCATTTT; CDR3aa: CASSESGHQPQHF
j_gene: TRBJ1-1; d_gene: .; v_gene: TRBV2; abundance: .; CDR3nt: TGTGCCAGCAGAGAGGATCAGCAGGGAGGGACTGAAGCTTTCTTT; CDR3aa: CASREDQQGGTEAFF
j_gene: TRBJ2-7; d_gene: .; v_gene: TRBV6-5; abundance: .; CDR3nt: TGTGCCAGCAGTACCAGCTGGTCCTACGAGCAGTACTTC; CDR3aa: CASSTSWSYEQYF
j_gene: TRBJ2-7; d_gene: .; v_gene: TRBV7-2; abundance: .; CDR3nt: TGTGCCAGCAGCGTACAGGGTTTGAGCGCCTACGAGCAGTACTTC; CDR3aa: CASSVQGLSAYEQYF
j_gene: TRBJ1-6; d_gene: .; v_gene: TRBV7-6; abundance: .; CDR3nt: TGTGCCAGCAGCTCCCACCGAGATTCACCCCTCCACTTT; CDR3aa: CASSSHRDSPLHF
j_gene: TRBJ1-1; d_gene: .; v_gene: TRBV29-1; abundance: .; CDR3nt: TGCAGCGGGGCCGATCCGAACACTGAAGCTTTCTTT; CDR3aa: CSGADPNTEAFF
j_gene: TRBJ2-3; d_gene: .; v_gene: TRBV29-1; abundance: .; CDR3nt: TGCAGCGGCAACAGGGGACTTAAGTCAGATACGCAGTATTTT; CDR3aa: CSGNRGLKSDTQYF
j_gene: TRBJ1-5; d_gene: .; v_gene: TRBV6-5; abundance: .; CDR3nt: TGTGCCAGCAGTTGGGGACAAAATCAGCCCCAGCATTTT; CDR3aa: CASSWGQNQPQHF
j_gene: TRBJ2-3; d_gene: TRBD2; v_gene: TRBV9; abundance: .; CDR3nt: TGTGCCAGCAACCGCGGGGGACTCGGCACAGATACGCAGTATTTT; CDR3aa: CASNRGGLGTDTQYF
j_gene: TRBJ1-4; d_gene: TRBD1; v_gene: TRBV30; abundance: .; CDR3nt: TGTGCCTGGAGCCCCGGGACAGGGCGGGAAAAACTGTTTTTT; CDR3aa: CAWSPGTGREKLFF
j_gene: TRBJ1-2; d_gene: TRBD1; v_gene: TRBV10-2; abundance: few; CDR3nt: TGCGCCAGTGGAACCGACAGGGGGGGTGGCTACACCTTC; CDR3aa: CASGTDRGGGYTF
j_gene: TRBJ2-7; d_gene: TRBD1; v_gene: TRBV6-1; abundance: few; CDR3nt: TGTGCCACCAAGACAGGGAGCGCCTACGAGCAGTACTTC; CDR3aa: CATKTGSAYEQYF
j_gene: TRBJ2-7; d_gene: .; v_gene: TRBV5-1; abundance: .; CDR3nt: TGCGCCAGCCCCTTCCCGGACACCTCGTACGAGCAGTACTTC; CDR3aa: CASPFPDTSYEQYF
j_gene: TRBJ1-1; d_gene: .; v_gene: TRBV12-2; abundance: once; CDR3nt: TGTGCAAGTCGCTTAGGGGCCCAGGGTACCCCTGAAGCTTTCTTT; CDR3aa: CASRLGAQGTPEAFF
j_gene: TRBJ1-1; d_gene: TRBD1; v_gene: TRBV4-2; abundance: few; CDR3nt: TGTGCCAGCAGCCAAGACACAGGGGGCGCGGGGACTGAAGCTTTCTTT; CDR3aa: CASSQDTGGAGTEAFF
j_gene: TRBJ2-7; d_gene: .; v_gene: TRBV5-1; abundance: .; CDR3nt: TGCGCCAGCAGCACAGATTCCGGTGGCGAGGAGTACTTC; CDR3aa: CASSTDSGGEEYF
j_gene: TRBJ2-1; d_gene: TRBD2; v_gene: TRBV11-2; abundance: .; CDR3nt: TGTGCCAGCAGCTTTAGCGGGGGGGCCTACAATGAGCAGTTCTTC; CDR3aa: CASSFSGGAYNEQFF
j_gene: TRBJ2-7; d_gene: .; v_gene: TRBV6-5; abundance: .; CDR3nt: TGTGCCAGCAGTTACTCAGGATCCCCTTACGAGCAGTACTTC; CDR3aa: CASSYSGSPYEQYF
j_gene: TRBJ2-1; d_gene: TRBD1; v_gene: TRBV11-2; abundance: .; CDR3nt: TGTGCCAGCAGCCAGGGACAGCAATGGGGACAGTTCTTC; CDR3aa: CASSQGQQWGQFF
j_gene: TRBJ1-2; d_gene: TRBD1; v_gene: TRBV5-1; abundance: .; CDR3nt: TGCGCCAGCAGCATTACGACAGGGGGAGGGTATGGCTACACCTTC; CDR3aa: CASSITTGGGYGYTF
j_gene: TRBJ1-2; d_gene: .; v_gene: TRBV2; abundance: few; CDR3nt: TGTGCCAGCAGTGGACTTATGTACACCTTC; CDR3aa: CASSGLMYTF
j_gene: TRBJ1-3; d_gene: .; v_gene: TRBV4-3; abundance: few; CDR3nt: TGCGCCAGCAGCCAGTCCCCGGGCCTAACCCAGGGTGGAAACACCATATATTTT; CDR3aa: CASSQSPGLTQGGNTIYF
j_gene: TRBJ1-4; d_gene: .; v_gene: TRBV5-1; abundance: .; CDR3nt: TGCGCCAGCAGCTCAACCCCCCAGACGCTTAATGAAAAACTGTTTTTT; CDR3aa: CASSSTPQTLNEKLFF
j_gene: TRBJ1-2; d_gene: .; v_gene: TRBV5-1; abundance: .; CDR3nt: TGCGCCAGCAGCAGCCCTCAAGAGGACTATGGCTACACCTTC; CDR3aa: CASSSPQEDYGYTF
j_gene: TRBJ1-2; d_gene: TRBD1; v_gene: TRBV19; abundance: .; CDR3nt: TGTGCCAGCCGGAGTTTCTTAGGACAGGGGGCTGATGGCTACACCTTC; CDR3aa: CASRSFLGQGADGYTF
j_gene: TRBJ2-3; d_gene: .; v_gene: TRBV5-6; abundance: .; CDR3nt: TGTGCCAGCAGCTCAGGGCAGACATACACAGATACGCAGTATTTT; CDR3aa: CASSSGQTYTDTQYF
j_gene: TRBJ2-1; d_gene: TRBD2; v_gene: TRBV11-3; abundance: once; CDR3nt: TGTGCCAGCAGCCCCCTAACCCCAGCGGGGGGGCGCAATGAGCAGTTCTTC; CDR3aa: CASSPLTPAGGRNEQFF
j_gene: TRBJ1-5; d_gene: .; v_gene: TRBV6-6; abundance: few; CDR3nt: TGTGCCAGCGCAGACCAGGGAGCCGGCAATCAGCCCCAGCATTTT; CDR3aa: CASADQGAGNQPQHF
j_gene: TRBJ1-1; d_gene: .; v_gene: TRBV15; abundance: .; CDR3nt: TGTGCCACCAGCAGAGATAACTGGAACACTGAAGCTTTCTTT; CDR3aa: CATSRDNWNTEAFF
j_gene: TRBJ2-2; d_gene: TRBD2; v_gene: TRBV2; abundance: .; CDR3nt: TGTGCCAGCAGGGGGGGCGGACTAGCGGGAGGAATGAACACCGGGGAGCTGTTTTTT; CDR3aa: CASRGGGLAGGMNTGELFF
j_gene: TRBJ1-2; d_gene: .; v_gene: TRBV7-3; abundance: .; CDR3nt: TGTGCCAGCAGCTCAACGTCAGGGTATGGCTACACCTTC; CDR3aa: CASSSTSGYGYTF
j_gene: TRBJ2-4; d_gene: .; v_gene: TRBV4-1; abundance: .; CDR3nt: TGCGCCAGCAGCCAAGGTGGTCAGGGGAGGAACATTCAGTACTTC; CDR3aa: CASSQGGQGRNIQYF
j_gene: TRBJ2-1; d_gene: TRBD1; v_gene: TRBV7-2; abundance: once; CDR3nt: TGTGCCGGTAACAGGGGGCTACCGAATGAGCAGTTCTTC; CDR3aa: CAGNRGLPNEQFF
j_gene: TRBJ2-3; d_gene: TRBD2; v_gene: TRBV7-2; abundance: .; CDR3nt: TGTGCCAGCAGCTTACAAGGGACTAGCGGGGTGTTATCGAATACGCAGTATTTT; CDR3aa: CASSLQGTSGVLSNTQYF
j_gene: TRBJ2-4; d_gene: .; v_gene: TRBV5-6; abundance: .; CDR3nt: TGTGCCAGCAGCTCGTCGCTGAATTTAGCCAAAAACATTCAGTACTTC; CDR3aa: CASSSSLNLAKNIQYF
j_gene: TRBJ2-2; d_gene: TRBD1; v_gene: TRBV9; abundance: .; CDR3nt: TGTGCCAGCAGCTCCACCCGGGACAGCACGAACACCGGGGAGCTGTTTTTT; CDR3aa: CASSSTRDSTNTGELFF
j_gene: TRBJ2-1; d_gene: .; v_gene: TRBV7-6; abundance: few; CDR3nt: TGTGCCAGCAGCTTAGGCGGGGCAGTCGGGAATGAGCAGTTCTTC; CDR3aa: CASSLGGAVGNEQFF
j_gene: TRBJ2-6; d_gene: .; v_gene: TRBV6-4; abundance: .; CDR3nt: TGTGCCAGCAGCCCGGGGTCTGGGGCCAACGTCCTGACTTTC; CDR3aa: CASSPGSGANVLTF
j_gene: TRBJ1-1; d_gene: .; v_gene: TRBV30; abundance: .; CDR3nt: TGTGCCTCTCCGCTACGGGACATGAACACTGAAGCTTTCTTT; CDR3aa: CASPLRDMNTEAFF
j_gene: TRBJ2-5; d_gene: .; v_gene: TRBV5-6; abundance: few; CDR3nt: TGTGCCAGCAGCTTGGGCGGGTTTCCCCGAGAGACCCAGTACTTC; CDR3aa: CASSLGGFPRETQYF
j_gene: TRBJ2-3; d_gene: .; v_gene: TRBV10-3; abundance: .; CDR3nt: TGTGCCATCAGTGAGAACCCGCTGAGTGGCACAGATACGCAGTATTTT; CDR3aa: CAISENPLSGTDTQYF
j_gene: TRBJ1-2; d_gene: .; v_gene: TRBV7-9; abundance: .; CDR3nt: TGTGCCAGCAGCTTAATGGGGGAAGATGGCTACACCTTC; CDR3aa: CASSLMGEDGYTF
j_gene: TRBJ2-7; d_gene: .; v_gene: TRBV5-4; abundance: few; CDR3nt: TGTGCCAGCAGCTTGGGTCGGGACTTTTCAACCTACGAGCAGTACTTC; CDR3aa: CASSLGRDFSTYEQYF
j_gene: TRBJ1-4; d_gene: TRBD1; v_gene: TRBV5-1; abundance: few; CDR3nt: TGCGCCAGCAGCTTGTACGGGACAGCGAATGAAAAACTGTTTTTT; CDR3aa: CASSLYGTANEKLFF
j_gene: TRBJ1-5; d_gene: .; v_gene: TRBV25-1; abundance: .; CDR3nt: TGTGCCAGCAGTGGCGGGACATACGACAATCAGCCCCAGCATTTT; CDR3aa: CASSGGTYDNQPQHF
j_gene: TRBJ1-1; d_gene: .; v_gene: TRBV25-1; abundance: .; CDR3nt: TGTGCCAGCAGTGCGACGGGGAACACTGAAGCTTTCTTT; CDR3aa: CASSATGNTEAFF
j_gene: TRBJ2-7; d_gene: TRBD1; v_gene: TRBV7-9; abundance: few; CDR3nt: TGTGCCAGCAGCACCTCGGACAGGGTCTACGAGCAGTACTTC; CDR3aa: CASSTSDRVYEQYF
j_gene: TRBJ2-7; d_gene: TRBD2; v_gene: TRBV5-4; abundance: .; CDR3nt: TGTGCCAGCAGCTTGCAAGCGGGGGGCGCGGGTACCTACGAGCAGTACTTC; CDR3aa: CASSLQAGGAGTYEQYF
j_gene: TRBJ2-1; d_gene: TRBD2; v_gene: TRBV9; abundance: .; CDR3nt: TGTGCCAGCAGCCTAATAGCGGGGGGGAACAATGAGCAGTTCTTC; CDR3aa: CASSLIAGGNNEQFF
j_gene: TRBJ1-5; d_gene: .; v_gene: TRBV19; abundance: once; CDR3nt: TGTGCCAGTAGACCTCCGGGACTGGTAAATCAGCCCCAGCATTTT; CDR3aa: CASRPPGLVNQPQHF
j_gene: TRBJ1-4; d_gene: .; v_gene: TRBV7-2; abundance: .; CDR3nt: TGTGCCAGCAGCTACACGGGGTCAAATGAAAAACTGTTTTTT; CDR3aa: CASSYTGSNEKLFF
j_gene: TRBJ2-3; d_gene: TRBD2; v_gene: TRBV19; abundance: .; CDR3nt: TGTGCCAGTAGGCAGCGGGGGGGCCAAGATACGCAGTATTTT; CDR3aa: CASRQRGGQDTQYF
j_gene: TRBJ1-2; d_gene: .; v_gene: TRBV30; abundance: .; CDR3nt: TGTGCCTGGATCTACAGGGACTATGGCTACACCTTC; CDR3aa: CAWIYRDYGYTF